This T cell receptor (beta chain) is drawn from a study of blood T cell repertoires in COVID-19. Background on the study: COVID-19 samples, acute and convalescent, were from the United States, Italy and Spain.

Some clones are missing from TCRdb's copy, which holds only in-frame ones; the method was immunoSEQ multiplex PCR. This sample has about 310,000 clones, with around 86% found just once. The origin of this receptor is a man aged 50-59 years with active or convalescent COVID-19. Input material: peripheral blood.

The CDR3 is CASSDEFNQPQHF. CDR3 in DNA: TGTGCCAGCAGTGATGAGTTCAATCAGCCCCAGCATTTT. The chain links TRBV2 to TRBJ1-5; D call uncertain. CDR1 is SNHLY, CDR2 FYNNEI, per germline. V was shortened by 3 bases and J by 3 bases, with 6 bases between the two germline ends. This CDR3 contains 13 residues.